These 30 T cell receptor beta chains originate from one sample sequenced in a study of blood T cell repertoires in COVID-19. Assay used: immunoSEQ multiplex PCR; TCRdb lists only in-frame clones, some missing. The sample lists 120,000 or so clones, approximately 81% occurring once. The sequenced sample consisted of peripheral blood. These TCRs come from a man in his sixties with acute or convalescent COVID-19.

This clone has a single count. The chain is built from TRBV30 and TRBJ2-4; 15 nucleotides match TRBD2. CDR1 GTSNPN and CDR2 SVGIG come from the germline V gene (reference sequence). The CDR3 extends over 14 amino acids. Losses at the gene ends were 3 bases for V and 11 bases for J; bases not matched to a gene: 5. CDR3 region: CAWSRTSGRGVQYF. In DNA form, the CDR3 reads TGTGCCTGGAGCCGGACTAGCGGGAGGGGGGTTCAGTACTTC.

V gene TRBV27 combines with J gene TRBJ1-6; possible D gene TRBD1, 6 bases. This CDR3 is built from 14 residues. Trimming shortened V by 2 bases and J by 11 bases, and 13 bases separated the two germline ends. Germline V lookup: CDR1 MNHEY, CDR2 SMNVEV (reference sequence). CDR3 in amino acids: CASSLREQGTPLHF. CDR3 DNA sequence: TGTGCCAGCAGTTTAAGAGAACAGGGTACACCCCTCCACTTT.

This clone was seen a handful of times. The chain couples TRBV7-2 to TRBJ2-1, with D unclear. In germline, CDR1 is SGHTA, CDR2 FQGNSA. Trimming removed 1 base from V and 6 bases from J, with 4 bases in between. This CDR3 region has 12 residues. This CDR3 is CASSLVFNEQFF. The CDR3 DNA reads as TGTGCCAGCAGCTTAGTATTCAATGAGCAGTTCTTC. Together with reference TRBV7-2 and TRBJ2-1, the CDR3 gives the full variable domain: GAGVSQSPSNKVTEKGKDVELRCDPISGHTALYWYRQSLGQGLEFLIYFQGNSAPDKSGLPSDRFSAERTGGSVSTLTIQRTQQEDSAVYLCASSLVFNEQFFGPGTRLTVL.

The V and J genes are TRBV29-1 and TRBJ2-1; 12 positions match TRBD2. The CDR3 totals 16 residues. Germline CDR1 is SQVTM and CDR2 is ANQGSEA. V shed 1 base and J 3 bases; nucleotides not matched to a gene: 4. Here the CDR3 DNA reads TGCAGCGTTGAAGTCGCTAGCGGGAGGGTCTACAATGAGCAGTTCTTC. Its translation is CSVEVASGRVYNEQFF.

CDR3 nucleotide sequence: TGCGCCAGCAGCTTGGTAGCGGACAATGAGCAGTTCTTC. It encodes CASSLVADNEQFF. This chain links TRBV5-1 with TRBJ2-1; the D gene is possibly TRBD2 (6 bases). Germline V gene data show CDR1 as SGHRS and CDR2 as YFSETQ. Trimming pared 0 bases from V and 5 bases from J, leaving 6 bases between. CDR3 length: 13 amino acids.

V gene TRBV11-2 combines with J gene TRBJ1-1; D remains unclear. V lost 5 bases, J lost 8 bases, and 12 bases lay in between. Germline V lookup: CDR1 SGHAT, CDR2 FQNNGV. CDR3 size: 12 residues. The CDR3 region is CASSAETWEAFF. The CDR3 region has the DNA TGTGCCAGCAGCGCCGAGACATGGGAAGCTTTCTTT.

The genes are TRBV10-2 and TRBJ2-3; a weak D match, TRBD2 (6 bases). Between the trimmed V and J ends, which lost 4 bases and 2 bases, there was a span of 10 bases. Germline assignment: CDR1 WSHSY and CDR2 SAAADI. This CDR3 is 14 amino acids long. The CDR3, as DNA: TGCGCCAGCAGTGGACTAGTTATCACAGATACGCAGTATTTT. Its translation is CASSGLVITDTQYF.

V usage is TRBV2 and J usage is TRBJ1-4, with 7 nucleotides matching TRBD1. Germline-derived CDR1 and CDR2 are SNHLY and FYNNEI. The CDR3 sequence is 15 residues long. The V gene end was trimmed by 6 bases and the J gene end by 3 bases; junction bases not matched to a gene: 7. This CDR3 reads CASRSSGGANEKLFF. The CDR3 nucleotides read TGTGCCAGCAGGAGTTCAGGGGGTGCTAATGAAAAACTGTTTTTT.

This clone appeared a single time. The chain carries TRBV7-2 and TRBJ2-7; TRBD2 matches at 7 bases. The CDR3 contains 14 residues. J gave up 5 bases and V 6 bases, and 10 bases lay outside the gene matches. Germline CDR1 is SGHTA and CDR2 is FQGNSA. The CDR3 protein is CASRIAGPGNEQYF. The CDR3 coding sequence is TGTGCCAGCAGAATAGCGGGTCCCGGAAACGAGCAGTACTTC.

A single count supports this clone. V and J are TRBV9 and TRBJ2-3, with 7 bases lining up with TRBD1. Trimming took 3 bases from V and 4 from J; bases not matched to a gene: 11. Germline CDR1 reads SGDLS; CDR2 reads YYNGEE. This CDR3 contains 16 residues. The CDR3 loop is CASSGPGGLTPDTQYF. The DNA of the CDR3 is TGTGCCAGCAGCGGACCAGGGGGTTTAACTCCAGATACGCAGTATTTT.

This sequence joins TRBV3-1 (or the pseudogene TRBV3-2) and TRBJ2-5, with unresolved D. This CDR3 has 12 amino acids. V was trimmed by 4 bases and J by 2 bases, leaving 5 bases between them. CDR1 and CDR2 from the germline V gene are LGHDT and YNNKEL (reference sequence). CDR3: CASSPLQETQYF. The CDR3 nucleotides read TGTGCCAGCAGCCCACTACAAGAGACCCAGTACTTC.

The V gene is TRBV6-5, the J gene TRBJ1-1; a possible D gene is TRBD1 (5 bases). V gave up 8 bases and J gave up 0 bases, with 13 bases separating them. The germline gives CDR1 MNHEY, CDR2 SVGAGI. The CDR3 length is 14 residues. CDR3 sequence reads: CASLADRLNTEAFF. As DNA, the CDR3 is TGTGCCAGCTTGGCCGACAGACTGAACACTGAAGCTTTCTTT.

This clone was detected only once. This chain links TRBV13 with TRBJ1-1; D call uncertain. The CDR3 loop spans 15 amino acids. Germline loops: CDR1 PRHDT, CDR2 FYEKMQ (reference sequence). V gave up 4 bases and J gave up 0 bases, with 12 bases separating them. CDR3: CASSSPDGMNTEAFF. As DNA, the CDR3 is TGTGCCAGCAGCTCCCCGGACGGGATGAACACTGAAGCTTTCTTT.

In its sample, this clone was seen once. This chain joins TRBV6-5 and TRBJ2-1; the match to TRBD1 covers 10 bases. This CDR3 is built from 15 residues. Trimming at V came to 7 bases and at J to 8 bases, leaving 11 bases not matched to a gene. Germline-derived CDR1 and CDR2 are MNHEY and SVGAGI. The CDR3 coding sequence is TGTGCCAGCATGTATAGGACAGGGGGTATGTATGAGCAGTTCTTC. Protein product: CASMYRTGGMYEQFF.

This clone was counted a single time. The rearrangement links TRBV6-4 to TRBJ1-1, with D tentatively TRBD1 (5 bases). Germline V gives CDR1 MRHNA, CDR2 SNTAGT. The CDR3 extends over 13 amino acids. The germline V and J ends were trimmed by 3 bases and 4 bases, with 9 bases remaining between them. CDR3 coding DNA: TGTGCCAGCAGTGAAGGGGCCCTCACTGAAGCTTTCTTT. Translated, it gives CASSEGALTEAFF.

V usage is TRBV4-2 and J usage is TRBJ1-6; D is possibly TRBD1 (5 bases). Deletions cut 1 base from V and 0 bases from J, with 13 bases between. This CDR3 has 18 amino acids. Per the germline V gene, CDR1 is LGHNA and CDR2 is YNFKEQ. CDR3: CASSQGGGGTSYNSPLHF. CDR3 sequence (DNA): TGTGCCAGCAGCCAAGGGGGGGGAGGTACCTCCTATAATTCACCCCTCCACTTT.

For the CDR3, the DNA is TGTGCCAGTAGTGGGGCTAGCGGGTCTGATGAGCAGTTCTTC. Translation: CASSGASGSDEQFF. The genes are TRBV19 and TRBJ2-1, with 8 bases matching TRBD2. The trim removed 5 bases at V and 8 bases at J, leaving 8 bases unmatched. CDR1 and CDR2 (germline): LNHDA, SQIVND (reference sequence). The CDR3 runs to 14 residues.

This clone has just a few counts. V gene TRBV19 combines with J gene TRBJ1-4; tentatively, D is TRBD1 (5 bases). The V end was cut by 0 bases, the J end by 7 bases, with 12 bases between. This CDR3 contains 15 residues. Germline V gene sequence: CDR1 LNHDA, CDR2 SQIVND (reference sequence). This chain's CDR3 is CASSIEEGKREKLFF. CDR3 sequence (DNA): TGTGCCAGTAGTATAGAGGAGGGGAAGCGTGAAAAACTGTTTTTT.

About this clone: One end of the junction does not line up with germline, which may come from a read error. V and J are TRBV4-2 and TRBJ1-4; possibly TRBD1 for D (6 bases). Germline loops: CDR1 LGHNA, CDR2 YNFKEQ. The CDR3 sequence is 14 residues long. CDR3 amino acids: CASSQERTGTQTNF. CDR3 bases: TGTGCCAGCAGCCAAGAAAGAACAGGGACCCAAACCAATTTT.

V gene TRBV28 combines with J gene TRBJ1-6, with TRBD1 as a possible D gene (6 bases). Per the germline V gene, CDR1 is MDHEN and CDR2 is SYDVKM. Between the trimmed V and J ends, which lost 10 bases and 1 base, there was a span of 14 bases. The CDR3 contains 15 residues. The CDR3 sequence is CATRGAGSYNSPLHF. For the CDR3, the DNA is TGTGCCACCCGGGGGGCGGGTTCCTATAATTCACCCCTCCACTTT.

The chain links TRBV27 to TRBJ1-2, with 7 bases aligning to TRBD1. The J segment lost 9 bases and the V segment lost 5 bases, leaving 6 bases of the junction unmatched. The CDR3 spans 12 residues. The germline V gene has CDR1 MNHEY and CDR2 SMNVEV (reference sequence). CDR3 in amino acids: CASSPTGLSYTF. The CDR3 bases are TGTGCCAGCAGTCCGACAGGGTTGAGCTACACCTTC.

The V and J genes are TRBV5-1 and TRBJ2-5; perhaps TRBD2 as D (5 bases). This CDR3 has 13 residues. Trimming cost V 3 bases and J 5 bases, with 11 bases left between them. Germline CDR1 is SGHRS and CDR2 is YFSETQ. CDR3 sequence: CASSYLALETQYF. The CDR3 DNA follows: TGCGCCAGCAGCTACCTAGCTCTGGAGACCCAGTACTTC.

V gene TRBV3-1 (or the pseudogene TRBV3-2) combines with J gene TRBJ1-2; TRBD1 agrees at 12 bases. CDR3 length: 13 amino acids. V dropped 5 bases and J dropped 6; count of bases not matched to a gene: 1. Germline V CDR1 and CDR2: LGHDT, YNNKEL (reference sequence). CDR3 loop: CASSGTGGNGYTF. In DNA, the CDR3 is TGTGCCAGCAGCGGGACAGGGGGCAATGGCTACACCTTC.

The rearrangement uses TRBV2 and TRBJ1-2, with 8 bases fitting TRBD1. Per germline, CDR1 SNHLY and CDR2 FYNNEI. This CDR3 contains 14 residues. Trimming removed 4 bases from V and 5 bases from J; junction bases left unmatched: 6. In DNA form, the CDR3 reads TGTGCCAGCAGTGTTCAGGGGGCGCGTTATGGCTACACCTTC. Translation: CASSVQGARYGYTF.

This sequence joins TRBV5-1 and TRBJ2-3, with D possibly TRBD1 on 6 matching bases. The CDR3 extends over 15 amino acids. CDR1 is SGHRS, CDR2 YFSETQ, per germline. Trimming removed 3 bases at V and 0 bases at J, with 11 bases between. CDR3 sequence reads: CASSSRGSSTDTQYF. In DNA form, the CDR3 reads TGCGCCAGCAGCTCGAGGGGGTCTAGCACAGATACGCAGTATTTT. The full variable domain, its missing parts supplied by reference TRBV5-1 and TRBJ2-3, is KAGVTQTPRYLIKTRGQQVTLSCSPISGHRSVSWYQQTPGQGLQFLFEYFSETQRNKGNFPGRFSGRQFSNSRSEMNVSTLELGDSALYLCASSSRGSSTDTQYFGPGTRLTVL.

In DNA, the CDR3 is TGCGCCAGCAGCTTCCGCAGGGGCGCTGAAGCTTTCTTT. Translating gives CASSFRRGAEAFF. The chain recombines TRBV5-1 with TRBJ1-1; D is possibly TRBD1 (6 bases). In germline, CDR1 is SGHRS, CDR2 YFSETQ. CDR3 length: 13 residues. V was pared by 2 bases and J by 6 bases, with 11 bases between.

The CDR3 coding sequence is TGTGCCAGCAGTGAAACCCCCCGGGGGGCTGGGGCCAACGTCCTGACTTTC. It translates to CASSETPRGAGANVLTF. This chain joins TRBV6-1 and TRBJ2-6, with 7 nucleotides matching TRBD2. The CDR3 runs 17 residues. J was trimmed by 2 bases and V by 2 bases; bases with no gene match: 6. CDR1 is MNHNS, CDR2 SASEGT, per germline.

Written as DNA, the CDR3 is TGTGCCAGCAGTGACACGGATAGCTCACCCCTCCACTTT. It specifies CASSDTDSSPLHF. This chain links TRBV6-4 with TRBJ1-6; no definite D call. Between the trimmed V and J ends, which lost 2 bases and 10 bases, there was a span of 9 bases. CDR1 and CDR2 from the germline V gene are MRHNA and SNTAGT. The CDR3 has 13 residues.

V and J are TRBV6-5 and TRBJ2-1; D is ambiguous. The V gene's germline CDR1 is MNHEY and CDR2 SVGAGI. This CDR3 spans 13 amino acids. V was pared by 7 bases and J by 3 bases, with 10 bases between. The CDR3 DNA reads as TGTGCCAGCACACACGACAACTACAATGAGCAGTTCTTC. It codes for CASTHDNYNEQFF.

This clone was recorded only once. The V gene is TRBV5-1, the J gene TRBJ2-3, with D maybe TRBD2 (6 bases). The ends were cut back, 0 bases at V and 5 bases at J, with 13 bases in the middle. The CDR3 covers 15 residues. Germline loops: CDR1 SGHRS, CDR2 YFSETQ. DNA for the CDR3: TGCGCCAGCAGCTTGGAGAATAGCGGAGGAGATACGCAGTATTTT. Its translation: CASSLENSGGDTQYF.